The clone carrying this T cell receptor (beta chain) was found once. These data originate in a study of T cell responses to AZD1222 COVID-19 vaccine. The CDR3 loop spans 14 amino acids. V shed 6 bases and J shed 4 bases, with 13 bases lying between them. Germline CDR1 is SGHKS and CDR2 is YYEKEE (reference sequence). Clones were read by immunoSEQ multiplex PCR, and TCRdb kept only the in-frame ones, dropping some. The repertoire holds more than 150,000 clones, with around 92% as singletons. The rearrangement joins TRBV5-5 to TRBJ1-4; D not certain. The sequencing used peripheral blood, collected on day 0 of AZD1222 vaccination. This clonotype was obtained from an adult in good health. This CDR3 is CASTGGFGNEKLFF. CDR3 nucleotides: TGTGCCAGCACGGGAGGATTCGGTAATGAAAAACTGTTTTTT.